In its sample, the clone carrying this T cell receptor beta chain was seen a few times. Antigen: not known. This sample is drawn from a study of shared clonotypes between healthy human individuals. Study-wide context: Donors had three CD4 naive, three CD4 memory, two CD8 naive and one CD8 memory plate apiece.

General study results and limits: Large depth notwithstanding, sorted-subset sequencing proved incomplete by rarefaction. On the whole, naive subsets had larger estimated richness than memory subsets had.

Assay: immunoSEQ multiplex PCR; the TCRdb copy retains only in-frame clones and omits some. The top ten clones hold roughly 49% of a sample with tens of thousands of clones, about 61% of them seen once. From germline, CDR1 is SGHNT and CDR2 YYREEE (reference sequence). The CDR3 is 16 amino acids. Unmatched junction bases numbered 9, after V lost 4 bases and J lost 5 bases. The origin of this receptor is a man aged 25 to 40 in good health. Sequencing used memory CD8+ T cells sorted from blood. Subset denoted: CD45RO+ cells pooled with CCR7-negative TemRA cells. This chain uses TRBV5-4 with TRBJ2-1, with TRBD2 identical over 10 bases. CDR3 amino acids: CASSPPLAGANNEQFF. DNA for the CDR3: TGTGCCAGCAGCCCGCCGCTAGCGGGGGCTAACAATGAGCAGTTCTTC.